This passage covers 15 T cell receptor beta chains from one sample sequenced in a study of control samples from healthy donors and cancer patients. Assay: immunoSEQ multiplex PCR; the TCRdb copy retains only in-frame clones and omits some. This table has around 170,000 clones, 80% to 90% appearing once. Sequenced input: blood. The receptors originated from a woman aged 25 to 39 in good health.

This rearrangement joins TRBV21-1 to TRBJ2-2; TRBD1 is the table's D call, not checked against the DNA. TRBV21-1 is designated a pseudogene. The CDR3 runs 15 residues. The CDR3 sequence is CASSRMIPGTGELFF. The CDR3, as DNA: TGTGCCAGCAGCCGAATGATACCAGGCACCGGGGAGCTGTTTTTT.

The chain is built from TRBV5-6 and TRBJ2-6; no clear D. V lost 3 bases and J lost 3, with 7 bases in between. The CDR3 extends over 14 amino acids. Germline-derived CDR1 and CDR2 are SGHDT and YYEEEE. For the CDR3, the DNA is TGTGCCAGCAGCTCCGGTGGTGGGGCCAACGTCCTGACTTTC. It translates to CASSSGGGANVLTF.

This clone was seen a single time. The chain couples TRBV11-2 to TRBJ1-3; D gene unclear. CDR3 length: 18 amino acids. V was cut by 2 bases and J by 0 bases, with 17 bases left in between. Germline V CDR1 and CDR2: SGHAT, FQNNGV. The CDR3 nucleotides are TGTGCCAGCAGCTTAACGATACGGCCACCCAGCTCTGGAAACACCATATATTTT. Amino acid sequence: CASSLTIRPPSSGNTIYF.

For the CDR3, the DNA is TGTGCCACCAGGACAGAAAACTATGGCTACACCTTC. This encodes CATRTENYGYTF. The V and J genes are TRBV24-1 and TRBJ1-2; D might be TRBD1 (5 bases). Deletions cut 7 bases from V and 2 bases from J, with 7 bases between. The CDR3 is made up of 12 amino acids. Looked up from germline, CDR1 is KGHDR and CDR2 is SFDVKD.

The chain joins TRBV7-9 to TRBJ2-5; D remains unclear. The V and J ends lost 5 bases and 5 bases respectively, with 15 bases between them. The CDR3 has 14 amino acids. Germline V gene lookup returns CDR1 SEHNR and CDR2 FQNEAQ (reference sequence). The CDR3 DNA sequence: TGTGCCAGCAGCCCCCTGGGCGCTGGGGAGACCCAGTACTTC. It translates to CASSPLGAGETQYF.

The chain has TRBV4-1 and TRBJ2-2, with 12 positions matching TRBD2. The CDR3 loop spans 17 amino acids. The germline CDR1 and CDR2 sequences are MGHRA and YSYEKL. The trim removed 6 bases at V and 5 bases at J, leaving 10 bases unmatched. The CDR3 sequence is CASRGRDGTSGTGELFF. In DNA form, the CDR3 reads TGCGCCAGCAGGGGCAGGGATGGGACTAGCGGGACCGGGGAGCTGTTTTTT.

In regard to this clone: Other DNA variants within this sample encode the same CDR3. V usage is TRBV5-1 and J usage is TRBJ1-1, with D hard to call. Germline V gene sequence: CDR1 SGHRS, CDR2 YFSETQ. Trimming removed 1 base from V and 2 bases from J, with 6 bases in between. This CDR3 has 13 residues. CDR3 sequence: CASSLSLNTEAFF. The CDR3 nucleotides are TGCGCCAGCAGCTTGTCTCTAAACACTGAAGCTTTCTTT.

CDR3 protein: CASSKPKAYNEQFF. The CDR3 nucleotides read TGTGCCAGCAGTAAACCGAAAGCCTACAATGAGCAGTTCTTC. The gene calls are TRBV2 and TRBJ2-1, with D uncertain. V lost 5 bases and J 2 bases, leaving 10 bases between the germline ends. Germline assignment: CDR1 SNHLY and CDR2 FYNNEI. The CDR3 consists of 14 residues. Variable domain in full (rest from reference TRBV2 and TRBJ2-1): EPEVTQTPSHQVTQMGQEVILRCVPISNHLYFYWYRQILGQKVEFLVSFYNNEISEKSEIFDDQFSVERPDGSNFTLKIRSTKLEDSAMYFCASSKPKAYNEQFFGPGTRLTVL.

V usage is TRBV20-1 and J usage is TRBJ1-2; D gene ambiguous. The CDR3 has 10 residues. V was cut by 6 bases and J by 7 bases, with 9 bases left in between. Germline CDR1 reads DFQATT; CDR2 reads SNEGSKA (reference sequence). The CDR3 nucleotides are TGCAGTGCCCTTGGTGGTGGCTACACCTTC. Translation gives CSALGGGYTF.

The chain joins TRBV18 to TRBJ1-5; TRBD1 aligns across 9 bases. Per the germline V gene, CDR1 is KGHSH and CDR2 is LQKENI. Trimming took 5 bases from V and 7 from J; bases not matched to a gene: 9. There are 15 residues in the CDR3. The CDR3 DNA sequence: TGTGCCAGCTCATGGACAGGGGAGGAGGGGCAGCCCCAGCATTTT. Its translation: CASSWTGEEGQPQHF.

The DNA for the CDR3 is TGTGCCAGAAGCTTAGTAACGTATCGGGGAGATTGGTCCAAAAACATTCAGTACTTC. The encoded protein is CARSLVTYRGDWSKNIQYF. The V and J genes are TRBV5-3 and TRBJ2-4; tentatively, D is TRBD2 (5 bases). TRBV5-3 is known as an ORF, though its function is uncertain. V gave up 2 bases and J gave up 2 bases, with 23 bases separating them. The CDR3 spans 19 residues.

This clone was observed a single time. The CDR3 DNA sequence: TGTGCCAGCAGCGTAGGCGAGACTAGCGGGGTCAGAGAGACCCAGTACTTC. Translated: CASSVGETSGVRETQYF. The genes are TRBV9 and TRBJ2-5; TRBD2 matches at 11 bases. In germline, CDR1 is SGDLS, CDR2 YYNGEE. This CDR3 is built from 17 residues. V shed 0 bases, J shed 4 bases, and the junction held 8 bases outside the gene matches.

The rearrangement uses TRBV7-2 and TRBJ2-1, with 7 bases fitting TRBD2. This CDR3 region has 15 residues. Trimming at V came to 1 base and at J to 9 bases, leaving 9 bases not matched to a gene. CDR1 is SGHTA and CDR2 is FQGNSA in the germline V gene. CDR3: CASSLVVAGDGEQFF. In DNA, the CDR3 is TGTGCCAGCAGCTTAGTGGTGGCGGGGGATGGTGAGCAGTTCTTC.

The rearrangement links TRBV24-1 to TRBJ2-3; the D is unclear. Trimming removed 4 bases at V and 10 bases at J, with 8 bases between. Germline lookup yields CDR1 KGHDR and CDR2 SFDVKD. CDR3 size: 11 residues. Here the CDR3 DNA reads TGTGCCACCAGTGAGGGATCCCCGCAGTATTTT. Protein: CATSEGSPQYF.

This chain connects TRBV29-1 to TRBJ2-5, with 12 bases that match TRBD2. The V gene end was trimmed by 6 bases and the J gene end by 5 bases; junction bases not matched to a gene: 7. The CDR3 is made up of 14 amino acids. From germline, CDR1 is SQVTM and CDR2 ANQGSEA. The DNA of the CDR3 is TGCAGCGTCCTAGCGGGGGGGCGGCGGGAGACCCAGTACTTC. Amino acids: CSVLAGGRRETQYF.